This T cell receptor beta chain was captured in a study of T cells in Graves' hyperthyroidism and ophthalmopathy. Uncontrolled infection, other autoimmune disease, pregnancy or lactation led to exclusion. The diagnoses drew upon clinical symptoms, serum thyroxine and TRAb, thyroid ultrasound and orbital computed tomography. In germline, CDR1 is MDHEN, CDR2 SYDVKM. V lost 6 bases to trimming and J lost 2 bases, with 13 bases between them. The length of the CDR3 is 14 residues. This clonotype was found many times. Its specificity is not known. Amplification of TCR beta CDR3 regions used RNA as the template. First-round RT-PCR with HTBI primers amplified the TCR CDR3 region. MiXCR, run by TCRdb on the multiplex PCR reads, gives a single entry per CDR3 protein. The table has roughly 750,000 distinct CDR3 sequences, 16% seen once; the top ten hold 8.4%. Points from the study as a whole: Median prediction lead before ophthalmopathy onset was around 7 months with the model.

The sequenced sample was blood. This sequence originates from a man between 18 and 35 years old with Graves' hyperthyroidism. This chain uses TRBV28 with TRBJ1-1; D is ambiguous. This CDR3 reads CASRPSRSNTEAFF. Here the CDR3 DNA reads TGTGCCAGCAGACCCTCCAGATCAAACACTGAAGCTTTCTTT.